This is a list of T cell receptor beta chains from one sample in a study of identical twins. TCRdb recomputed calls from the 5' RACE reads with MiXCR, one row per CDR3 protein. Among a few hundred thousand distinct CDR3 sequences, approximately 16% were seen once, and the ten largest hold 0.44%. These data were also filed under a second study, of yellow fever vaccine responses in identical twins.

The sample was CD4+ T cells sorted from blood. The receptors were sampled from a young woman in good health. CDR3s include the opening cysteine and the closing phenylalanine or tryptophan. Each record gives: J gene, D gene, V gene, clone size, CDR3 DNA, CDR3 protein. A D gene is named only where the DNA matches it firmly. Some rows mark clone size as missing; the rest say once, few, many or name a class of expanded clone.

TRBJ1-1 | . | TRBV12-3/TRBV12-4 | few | TGTGCCAGCAGTCCTCCTACAGGGTCGGGGGACACTGAAGCTTTCTTT | CASSPPTGSGDTEAFF
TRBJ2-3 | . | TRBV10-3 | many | TGTGCCATCAGTGAGTCGTTGATCACAGATACGCAGTATTTT | CAISESLITDTQYF
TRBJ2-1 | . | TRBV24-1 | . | TGTGCCACCAGTACCGGCAGCTACAATGAGCAGTTCTTC | CATSTGSYNEQFF
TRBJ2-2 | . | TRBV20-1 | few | TGCAGTGCTACCGGGACCCTCACCGGGGAGCTGTTTTTT | CSATGTLTGELFF
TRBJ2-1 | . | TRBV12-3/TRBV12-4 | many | TGTGCCAGCAGTTCCGGGACGAGCTCCTACAATGAGCAGTTCTTC | CASSSGTSSYNEQFF
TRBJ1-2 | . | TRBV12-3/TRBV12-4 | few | TGTGCCAGCAGGTCGGGATACGGTAACTATGGCTACACCTTC | CASRSGYGNYGYTF
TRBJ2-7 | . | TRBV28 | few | TGTGCCAGCAGCCATCAACTCACGACCCCCTACGAGCAGTACTTC | CASSHQLTTPYEQYF
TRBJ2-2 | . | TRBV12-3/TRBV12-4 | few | TGTGCCAGCACCCCGTCGGCGCGCGCCGGGGAGCTGTTTTTT | CASTPSARAGELFF
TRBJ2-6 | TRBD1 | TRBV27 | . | TGTGCCAGCAGTCCGGGACAGGGAGTTTTCGGGGCCAACGTCCTGACTTTC | CASSPGQGVFGANVLTF
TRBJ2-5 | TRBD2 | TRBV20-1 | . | TGCAGCCTTAAAGCGGGAGGGCCTTTACAAGAGACCCAGTACTTC | CSLKAGGPLQETQYF
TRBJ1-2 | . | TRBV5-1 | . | TGCGCCAGCAGCGCGGACGAGAACTATGGCTACACCTTC | CASSADENYGYTF
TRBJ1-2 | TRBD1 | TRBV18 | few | TGTGCCAGCTGCCCACAGGGGACAGTGAACTATGGCTACACCTTC | CASCPQGTVNYGYTF
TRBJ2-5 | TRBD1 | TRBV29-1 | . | TGCAGCGTTGAATCTCAGACAGGGTGGTTTCAAGAGACCCAGTACTTC | CSVESQTGWFQETQYF
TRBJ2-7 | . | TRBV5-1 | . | TGCGCCAGCAGCTCCTCCACCGGGACTCTACCTCTGGAGCAGTACTTC | CASSSSTGTLPLEQYF
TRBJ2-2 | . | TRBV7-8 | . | TGTGCCAGCAGCTCGTCGTGGGGGGAGCTGTTTTTT | CASSSSWGELFF
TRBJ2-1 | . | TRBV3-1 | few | TGTGCCAGCAGCCCCGAAAGACTTATAAATGAGCAGTTCTTC | CASSPERLINEQFF
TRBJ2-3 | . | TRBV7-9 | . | TGTGCCAGCGGTCCCGGGCTAGATACGCAGTATTTT | CASGPGLDTQYF
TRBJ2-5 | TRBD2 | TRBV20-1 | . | TGCAGTGCTATTCCACTAGCGGGGGGGCGAGAGACCCAGTACTTC | CSAIPLAGGRETQYF
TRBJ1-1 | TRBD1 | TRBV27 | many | TGTGCCAGTCACAGGACAGGGGGCATACCTGAAGCTTTCTTT | CASHRTGGIPEAFF
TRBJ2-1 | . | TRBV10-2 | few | TGCGCCAGCAGTTCAATGAGAGGTTACAATGAGCAGTTCTTC | CASSSMRGYNEQFF
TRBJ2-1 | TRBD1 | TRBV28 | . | TGTGCCAGCAGGCCGACCGCGGGACAGGGTTACAATGAGCAGTTCTTC | CASRPTAGQGYNEQFF
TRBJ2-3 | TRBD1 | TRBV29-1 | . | TGCAGCGGGTACCGACAGGGGTCAGATACGCAGTATTTT | CSGYRQGSDTQYF
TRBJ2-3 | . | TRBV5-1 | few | TGCGCCACCAGACCCGAGTTAGCGTCCGATACGCAGTATTTT | CATRPELASDTQYF
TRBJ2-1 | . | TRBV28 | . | TGTGCCAGCAGTTCCGGGATCAACATCCACAATGAGCAGTTCTTC | CASSSGINIHNEQFF
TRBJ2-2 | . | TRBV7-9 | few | TGTGCCAGCAGCTTAGAATGGTACAAGAACACCGGGGAGCTGTTTTTT | CASSLEWYKNTGELFF
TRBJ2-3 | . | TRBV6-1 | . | TGTGCCAGCAGACGGGACGCCACAGATACGCAGTATTTT | CASRRDATDTQYF
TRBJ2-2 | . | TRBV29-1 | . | TGCAGCGTGGGGCTCGGGACAAACACCGGGGAGCTGTTTTTT | CSVGLGTNTGELFF
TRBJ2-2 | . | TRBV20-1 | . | TGCAGTGCTAGTGCCTTCCCAGGCGGGGAGCTGTTTTTT | CSASAFPGGELFF
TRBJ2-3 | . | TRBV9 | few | TGTGCCAGCAGCCCCCGGGACACTCTCACAGATACGCAGTATTTT | CASSPRDTLTDTQYF
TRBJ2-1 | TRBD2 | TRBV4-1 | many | TGCGCCAGCAGCCAAGATAGACTAGCGGGGGGCTATGAGCAGTTCTTC | CASSQDRLAGGYEQFF
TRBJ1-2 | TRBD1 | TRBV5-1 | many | TGCGCCAGCAGCTCCGGGACAGATCGTGCTGGCTACACCTTC | CASSSGTDRAGYTF
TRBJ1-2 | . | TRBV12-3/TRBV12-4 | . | TGTGCCAGCAGACGTACAGAGCTGATCTTC | CASRRTELIF
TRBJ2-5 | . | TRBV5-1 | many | TGCGCCAGCAGCTCCACCCCGAGTAGTGGGGGAGAGACCCAGTACTTC | CASSSTPSSGGETQYF
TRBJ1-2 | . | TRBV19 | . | TGTGCCAGTAGCTCCGACAGGATAAGAACTGGCTACACCTTC | CASSSDRIRTGYTF
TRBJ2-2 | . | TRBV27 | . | TGTGCCAGCAGTTTATTTAACGACGGGGAGCTGTTTTTT | CASSLFNDGELFF